The clone carrying this T cell receptor (beta chain) was counted once. This entry is derived from a study of blood T cell repertoires in COVID-19. Study context: Acute and convalescent COVID-19 samples came from the United States, Italy and Spain.

Trimming shortened V by 6 bases and J by 0 bases, and 12 bases separated the two germline ends. The CDR3 extends over 15 amino acids. Germline V gives CDR1 ENHRY, CDR2 SYGVKD. Per the study methods: Counts of nucleated cells, estimated from reference gene primer amplification, were obtained. Libraries were prepared by immunoSEQ multiplex PCR; TCRdb keeps only in-frame clonotypes and omits some of them. The DNA was the basis for D and trimming; V, J and clone size are from that table. Of over 60,000 clones listed, around four fifths are singletons. The TCR originated in a human donor in a cohort sampled during active COVID-19. The chain couples TRBV10-3 to TRBJ2-1; possible D gene TRBD2, 6 bases. The material sequenced was peripheral blood. The DNA of the CDR3 is TGTGCCATCAGGGGGGACGGGAGCTCCTACAATGAGCAGTTCTTC. It specifies CAIRGDGSSYNEQFF.